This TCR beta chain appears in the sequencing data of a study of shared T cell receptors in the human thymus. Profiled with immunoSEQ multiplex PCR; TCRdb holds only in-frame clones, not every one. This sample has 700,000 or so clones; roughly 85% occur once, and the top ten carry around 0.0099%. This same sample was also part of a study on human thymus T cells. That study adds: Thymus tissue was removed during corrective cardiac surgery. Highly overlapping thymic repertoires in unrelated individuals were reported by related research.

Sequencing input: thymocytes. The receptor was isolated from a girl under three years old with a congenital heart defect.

CDR3 in DNA: TGCAGTGCTCACATGGACTATGGCTACACCTTC. Its protein product is CSAHMDYGYTF. V gene TRBV20-1 combines with J gene TRBJ1-2; no definite D call. Germline CDR1 reads DFQATT; CDR2 reads SNEGSKA (reference sequence). The CDR3 consists of 11 residues. The ends were cut back, 5 bases at V and 3 bases at J, with 7 bases in the middle.